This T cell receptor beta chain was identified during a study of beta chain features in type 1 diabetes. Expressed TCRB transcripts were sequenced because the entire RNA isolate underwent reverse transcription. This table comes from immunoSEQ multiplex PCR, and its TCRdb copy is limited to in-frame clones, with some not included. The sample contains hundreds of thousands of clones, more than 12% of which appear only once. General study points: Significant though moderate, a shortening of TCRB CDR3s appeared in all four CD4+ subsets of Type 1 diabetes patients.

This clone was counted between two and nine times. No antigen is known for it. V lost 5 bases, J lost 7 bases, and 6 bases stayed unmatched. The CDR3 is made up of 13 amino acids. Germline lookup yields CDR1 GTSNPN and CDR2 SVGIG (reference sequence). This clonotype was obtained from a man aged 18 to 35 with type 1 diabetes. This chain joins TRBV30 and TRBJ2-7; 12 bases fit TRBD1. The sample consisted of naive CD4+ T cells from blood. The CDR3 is CAWERDRGLEQYF. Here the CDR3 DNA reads TGTGCCTGGGAGAGGGACAGGGGGCTTGAGCAGTACTTC. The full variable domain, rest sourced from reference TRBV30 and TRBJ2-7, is SQTIHQWPATLVQPVGSPLSLECTVEGTSNPNLYWYRQAAGRGLQLLFYSVGIGQISSEVPQNLSASRPQDRQFILSSKKLLLSDSGFYLCAWERDRGLEQYFGPGTRLTVT.